A selection of T cell receptor beta chains follows, all from one sample in a study of vaccination and CD4 T cells after COVID-19. Their antigens remain unidentified. TCRdb re-called the PCR reads through MiXCR, storing one row per CDR3 protein. The sample carries about 25,000 distinct CDR3 sequences, approximately 39% recorded once. The sequencing sample was made of CD4+ T cells from blood, cultured in vitro. The receptors here all came from a human donor who had recovered from COVID-19. Both conserved end residues are part of each CDR3. The D gene is left open where the match is weak. Size is stated for part of the rows, as once, few or many counts, or as a class when the clone is expanded.

D,size,V,J,DNA,CDR3
-,-,TRBV28,TRBJ1-5,TGTGCCAGCAGTTTATCCGCCAGAAGGATTAGCAATCAGCCCCAGCATTTT,CASSLSARRISNQPQHF
-,-,TRBV24-1,TRBJ2-6,TGTGCCACCAGTGAACCGAACTCTGGGGCCAACGTCCTGACTTTC,CATSEPNSGANVLTF
-,few,TRBV21-1,TRBJ2-7,TGTGCCAGCAGCAAAGATGAGGGCAGTTGCTACGAGCAGTACTTC,CASSKDEGSCYEQYF
TRBD1,few,TRBV28,TRBJ2-7,TGTGCCAGCAGTCCCCGGACAGGGGGCAAAGGTTTACCCAACTACGAGCAGTACTTC,CASSPRTGGKGLPNYEQYF
-,few,TRBV24-1,TRBJ2-3,TGTGCCACCAGTGATCCTGATACGCAGTATTTT,CATSDPDTQYF
TRBD2,-,TRBV11-1,TRBJ2-3,TGTGCCAGCAGCTTACTAGCGGGGGCTAGCACAGATACGCAGTATTTT,CASSLLAGASTDTQYF
TRBD1,-,TRBV11-3,TRBJ1-5,TGTGCCAGCAGCTTCCCCCCGACGGGACAACGACAGGGGTCTTACTATAGCAATCAGCCCCAGCATTTT,CASSFPPTGQRQGSYYSNQPQHF
TRBD2,few,TRBV19,TRBJ2-1,TGTGCCAGTAGCCTCCCGGGCGGGAGGGCCGGCAATGAGCAGTTCTTC,CASSLPGGRAGNEQFF
-,-,TRBV27,TRBJ2-1,TGTGCCAGCAGTTTATATGACTTCGTACCTCCCAATGAGCAGTTCTTC,CASSLYDFVPPNEQFF
-,-,TRBV7-8,TRBJ1-1,TGTGCCAGCAGCTTAGTCCCTGAGGCGAGGGTTCACACTGAAGCTTTCTTT,CASSLVPEARVHTEAFF
-,few,TRBV19,TRBJ2-1,TGTGCCAGCGGGGTACCTACCTACAATGAGCAGTTCTTC,CASGVPTYNEQFF
TRBD2,-,TRBV11-3,TRBJ2-7,TGTGTCAGCAGCTTAGTCAATAGCGGGGGAGCGGTATACGAGCAGTACTTC,CVSSLVNSGGAVYEQYF
-,few,TRBV6-1,TRBJ1-2,TGTGCCAGCACGTGGTTGAACCTCTTCTATGGCTACACCTTC,CASTWLNLFYGYTF
TRBD1,few,TRBV6-2/TRBV6-3,TRBJ1-2,TGTGCCAGCAGGGACAGGGGACGTGGCTACACCTTC,CASRDRGRGYTF
-,-,TRBV24-1,TRBJ2-2,TGTGCCACCACCGGGCAAGAGAACACCGGGGAGCTGTTTTTT,CATTGQENTGELFF
TRBD2,few,TRBV28,TRBJ2-3,TGTGCCAGCAGTTTGGCGCCCGGGACTAGAACAGATACGCAGTATTTT,CASSLAPGTRTDTQYF
-,-,TRBV11-3,TRBJ2-7,TGTGCCAGCAAAGCGGCAAGGGCCCACGAGCAGTACTTC,CASKAARAHEQYF
TRBD2,-,TRBV7-2,TRBJ2-3,TGTGCCAGCAGCGCCACACCTAGCGGGAGGTCAGATACGCAGTATTTT,CASSATPSGRSDTQYF
-,-,TRBV6-1,TRBJ1-1,TGTGCCAGTAAGAGACAGATGAACACTGAAGCTTTCTTT,CASKRQMNTEAFF
-,-,TRBV6-1,TRBJ2-2,TGTGCCAGCAGTGACGACAGCTCCGGGAACACCGGGGAGCTGTTTTTT,CASSDDSSGNTGELFF
TRBD2,-,TRBV9,TRBJ2-5,TGTGCCAGCGGCCTAGCGGGGGAGGGGGAGACCCAGTACTTC,CASGLAGEGETQYF
-,-,TRBV6-1,TRBJ2-7,TGTGCCAGCAGAGATTCGGCCTACGAGCAGTACTTC,CASRDSAYEQYF
-,few,TRBV27,TRBJ1-6,TGTGCCAGCAGTTTTCTATCTCCCGTAGTCACCCCCCTCCACTTT,CASSFLSPVVTPLHF
-,-,TRBV11-2,TRBJ2-3,TGTGCCAGCAGGCCCAGAGGCACAGATACGCAGTATTTT,CASRPRGTDTQYF
-,few,TRBV5-4,TRBJ2-3,TGTGCCAGCAGGTTAAAAGGGACACCAGATACGCAGTATTTT,CASRLKGTPDTQYF
TRBD2,-,TRBV7-9,TRBJ2-1,TGTGCCAGCAGCGCTAGCGGGGGCCAAGACTACAATGAGCAGTTCTTC,CASSASGGQDYNEQFF
TRBD2,-,TRBV27,TRBJ2-3,TGTGCCAGCAGCTCAGTTGGAGCGGGGGGGACAGATACGCAGTATTTT,CASSSVGAGGTDTQYF
-,-,TRBV5-6,TRBJ1-1,TGTGCCAGCAGCTCCCGGGACGTCACTGAAGCTTTCTTT,CASSSRDVTEAFF
-,few,TRBV7-9,TRBJ1-6,TGTGCCAGCAGCTTTTCCAGGGGCTCACCCCTCCACTTT,CASSFSRGSPLHF
-,-,TRBV19,TRBJ1-2,TGTGCCAGTAGCGACCCTCCGACACGAATGTATGGCTACACCTTC,CASSDPPTRMYGYTF
TRBD2,-,TRBV10-3,TRBJ2-3,TGTGCCATCAGTGGGCCCCAACTAGCGGGGATTTCGGGCACAGATACGCAGTATTTT,CAISGPQLAGISGTDTQYF
TRBD2,few,TRBV20-1,TRBJ2-1,TGTAGTGCTGTACCCACTAGCGGGAGGGTCGATGAGCAGTTCTTC,CSAVPTSGRVDEQFF
-,-,TRBV15,TRBJ2-7,TGTGCCACCAGCAGAGCCACTTACCACGAGCAGTACTTC,CATSRATYHEQYF
TRBD2,few,TRBV6-2/TRBV6-3,TRBJ2-7,TGTGCCAGCAGTTCTACCGTCCCACTGAGCGGGAGATACTACGAGCAGTACTTC,CASSSTVPLSGRYYEQYF
-,-,TRBV27,TRBJ2-7,TGTGCCAGCAGTATTAGGGGGGGCTACGAGCAGTACTTC,CASSIRGGYEQYF
-,few,TRBV6-1,TRBJ2-4,TGTGCCAGCACCCTCCCCAACGCCCTCCGGGACATTCAGTACTTC,CASTLPNALRDIQYF
TRBD2,-,TRBV2,TRBJ2-7,TGTGCCGGGAGCGTAGCGGGAGGGCAGGGCCTTCACGAGCAGTACTTC,CAGSVAGGQGLHEQYF
-,-,TRBV28,TRBJ1-5,TGTGCCAGCAGTTTACGTGGGGGCACTGGCAATCAGCCCCAGCATTTT,CASSLRGGTGNQPQHF
TRBD2,-,TRBV11-1,TRBJ2-4,TGTGCCAGCAGCTTATCTCCAGCGGGGGACTCTAGGTACATTCAGTACTTC,CASSLSPAGDSRYIQYF
TRBD1,-,TRBV2,TRBJ2-4,TGTGCCAGCAGCGACAGGGGAAACATTCAGTACTTC,CASSDRGNIQYF
-,-,TRBV20-1,TRBJ2-7,TGCAGTGCTAGGGTCTGGTTGAGGACGGCGAGCTCCTACGAGCAGTACTTC,CSARVWLRTASSYEQYF
TRBD2,-,TRBV12-3/TRBV12-4,TRBJ2-5,TGTGCCAGCAGTTTGGGACTAGCGGTTTGGTCCGGGGAGACCCAGTACTTC,CASSLGLAVWSGETQYF
TRBD1,-,TRBV20-1,TRBJ2-7,TGCAGTGCAAGAAATCCGGGACAGAATTCCTACGAGCAGTACTTC,CSARNPGQNSYEQYF
TRBD1,-,TRBV10-2,TRBJ2-7,TGCGCCAGCAGTGAGTGGACAGGGGCCTACGAGCAGTACTTC,CASSEWTGAYEQYF
TRBD1,few,TRBV6-4,TRBJ1-2,TGTGCCAGCAGTGAGTCCCCGGGACAGGGCTATGGCTACACCTTC,CASSESPGQGYGYTF
-,few,TRBV11-2,TRBJ2-5,TGTGCCAGCAGCTTAAGGCTAGACAGCCGGCAAGAGACCCAGTACTTC,CASSLRLDSRQETQYF
-,-,TRBV27,TRBJ1-5,TGTGCCAGCAGTTTATTGTCCGGGTCTGGCAATCAGCCCCAGCATTTT,CASSLLSGSGNQPQHF
-,-,TRBV28,TRBJ1-5,TGTGCCAGCAGAGGCGCGGGCAGCAATCAGCCCCAGCATTTT,CASRGAGSNQPQHF
TRBD2,-,TRBV24-1,TRBJ2-3,TGTGCCACCAGTGCCAGCGGGGGCGTCGCAGATACGCAGTATTTT,CATSASGGVADTQYF
-,once,TRBV2,TRBJ2-3,TGTGCCAGCAGCGGTCAGGGAATGCCAGATACGCAGTATTTT,CASSGQGMPDTQYF
-,-,TRBV20-1,TRBJ1-5,TGCAGTGCTTCGAAGGGAGTCGCGCCCCAGCATTTT,CSASKGVAPQHF
TRBD2,-,TRBV29-1,TRBJ2-3,TGCAGCGTTGAATTCGGAGGGACTAGCAGCACAGATACGCAGTATTTT,CSVEFGGTSSTDTQYF
-,few,TRBV11-2,TRBJ2-3,TGTGCCAGCAGCCGACAAGGAGGGAATACGCAGTATTTT,CASSRQGGNTQYF